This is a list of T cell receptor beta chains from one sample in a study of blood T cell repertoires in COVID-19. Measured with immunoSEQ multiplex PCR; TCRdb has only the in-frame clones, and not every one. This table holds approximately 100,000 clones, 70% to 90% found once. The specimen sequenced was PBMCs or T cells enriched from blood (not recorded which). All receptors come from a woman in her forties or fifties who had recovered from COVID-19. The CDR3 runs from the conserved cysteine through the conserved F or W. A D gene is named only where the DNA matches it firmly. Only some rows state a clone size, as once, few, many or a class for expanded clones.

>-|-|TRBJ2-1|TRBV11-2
TGTGCCAGCAGCTTAGGTTACGGGATCTACAATGAGCAGTTCTTC
CASSLGYGIYNEQFF
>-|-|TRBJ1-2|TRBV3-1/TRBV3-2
TGTGCCAGCAGCCAAGGAATTCAGGGTGGATTTAACTATGGCTACACCTTC
CASSQGIQGGFNYGYTF
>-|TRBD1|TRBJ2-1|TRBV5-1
TGCGCCAGCAGTCTAGGACAGGTCGGTACCTACAATGAGCAGTTCTTC
CASSLGQVGTYNEQFF
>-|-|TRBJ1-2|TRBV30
TGTGCCTGGAGTGTACAGGGAAGCTATGGCTACACCTTC
CAWSVQGSYGYTF
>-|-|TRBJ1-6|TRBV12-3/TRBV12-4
TGTGCCAGCAGGTCCAGGGGTAATTCACCCCTCCACTTT
CASRSRGNSPLHF
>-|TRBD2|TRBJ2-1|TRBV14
TGTGCCAGCAGCTTACTAGCGGGACCAGACAATGAGCAGTTCTTC
CASSLLAGPDNEQFF
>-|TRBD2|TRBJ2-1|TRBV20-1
TGCAGTGCTAGTGCCGGGACTAGCTATTACAATGAGCAGTTCTTC
CSASAGTSYYNEQFF
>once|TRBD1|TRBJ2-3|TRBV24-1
TGTGCCACCAGTGCCCAGGACAGGGACCGCCCCTCCCTGTATTTT
CATSAQDRDRPSLYF
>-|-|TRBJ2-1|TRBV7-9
-
CASSLVASGNLFF
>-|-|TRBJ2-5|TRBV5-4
TGTGCCAGCAGCTTGGGGGGGCGGGAGACCCAGTACTTC
CASSLGGRETQYF
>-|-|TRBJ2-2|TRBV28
TGTGCCAGCAGTTCACAGGGATACACCGGGGAGCTGTTTTTT
CASSSQGYTGELFF
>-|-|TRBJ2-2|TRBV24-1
TGTGCCACCAGCGATTGGAGAAGGCGGGACACCGGGGAGCTGTTTTTT
CATSDWRRRDTGELFF
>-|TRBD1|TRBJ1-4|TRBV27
TGTGCCAGCAGTGATACAGGGGTGGTCCGTTCTGAAAAACTGTTTTTT
CASSDTGVVRSEKLFF
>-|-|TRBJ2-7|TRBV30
TGTGCCTGGAGTTCCACCTACGAGCAGTACTTC
CAWSSTYEQYF
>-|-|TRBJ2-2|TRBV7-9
TGTGCCAGCAGCCAATTTCGGGGTTCTAGCACCGGGGAGCTGTTTTTT
CASSQFRGSSTGELFF
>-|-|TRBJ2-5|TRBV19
TGTGCCAGTAGTACAGGATGGCAAGAGACCCAGTACTTC
CASSTGWQETQYF
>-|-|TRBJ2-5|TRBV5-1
TGCGCCAGCAGCTTGGCCATGGAGGCGGAGACCCAGTACTTC
CASSLAMEAETQYF
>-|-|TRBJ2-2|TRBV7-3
TGTGCCAGCACAGGCACCAACACCGGGGAGCTGTTTTTT
CASTGTNTGELFF
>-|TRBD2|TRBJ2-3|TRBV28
TGTGCCAGCAGTTTAGCGGGGGGGCCAGATACGCAGTATTTT
CASSLAGGPDTQYF
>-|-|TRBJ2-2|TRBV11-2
TGTGCCAGCAGTCGTCAGACGGGCACCGGGGAGCTGTTTTTT
CASSRQTGTGELFF
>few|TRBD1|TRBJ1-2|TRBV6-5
TGTGCCAGCAGTCGGGACAGGGTGTTCTATGGCTACACCTTC
CASSRDRVFYGYTF
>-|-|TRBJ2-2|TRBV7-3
TGTGCCAGCAGCTCCCGGACCGGGGAGCTGTTTTTT
CASSSRTGELFF
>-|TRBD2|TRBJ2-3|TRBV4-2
TGTGCCAGCAGCCAAGGACTGACTAGCGGTAGCACAGATACGCAGTATTTT
CASSQGLTSGSTDTQYF
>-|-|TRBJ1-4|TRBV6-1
TGTGCCAGCAGTGATCAGGGGACCATAGCAACTAATGAAAAACTGTTTTTT
CASSDQGTIATNEKLFF
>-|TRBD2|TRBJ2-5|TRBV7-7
TGTGCCAGCAGCTTCCTAGCGGGAGGGTCAGAGACCCAGTACTTC
CASSFLAGGSETQYF
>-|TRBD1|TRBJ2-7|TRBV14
TGTGCCAGCAGCCAAGGACAGGGATACGAGCAGTACTTC
CASSQGQGYEQYF
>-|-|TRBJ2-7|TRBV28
TGTGCCAGCAGTTTGGGTCCCGCGGGCGAGCAGTACTTC
CASSLGPAGEQYF
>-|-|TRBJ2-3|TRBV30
TGTGCCTGGAGTGTACCCCCGTCCGGTACGCAGTATTTT
CAWSVPPSGTQYF
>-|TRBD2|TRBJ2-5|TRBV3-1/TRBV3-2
TGTGCCAGCAGCCAAAACCCCGGACTAGCGGGTTTTGGTCAAGAGACCCAGTACTTC
CASSQNPGLAGFGQETQYF
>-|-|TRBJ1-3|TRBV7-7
TGTGCCAGCAGCTCAGGGCAGGGTTTTGGAAACACCATATATTTT
CASSSGQGFGNTIYF
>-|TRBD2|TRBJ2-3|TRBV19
TGTGCCAGTAGTATCCCCGGACTAGCGGGAGCCACAGATACGCAGTATTTT
CASSIPGLAGATDTQYF
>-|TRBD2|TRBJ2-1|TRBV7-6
TGTGCCAGCAGCCCAGTGATGGCGGGAGACAGTTACAATGAGCAGTTCTTC
CASSPVMAGDSYNEQFF
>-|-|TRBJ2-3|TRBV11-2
TGTGCCAGCAGCTGGGGGGTGGCAGATACGCAGTATTTT
CASSWGVADTQYF
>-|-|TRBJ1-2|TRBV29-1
TGCAGCGTTGCGGTACAGGGTATTGGCTACACCTTC
CSVAVQGIGYTF
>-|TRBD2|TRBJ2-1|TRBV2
TGTGCCAGCAGAGTTAGCGGGGGGATCGGTAATGAGCAGTTCTTC
CASRVSGGIGNEQFF
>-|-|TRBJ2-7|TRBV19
TGTGCCAGTACAGACTCCTACGAGCAGTACTTC
CASTDSYEQYF
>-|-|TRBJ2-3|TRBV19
TGTGCCAGTAGTCGACCGGGGGGCCTAAATACGCAGTATTTT
CASSRPGGLNTQYF
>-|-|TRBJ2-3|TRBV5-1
TGCGCCAGCAGCCCTCCGACAGGAACCACAGATACGCAGTATTTT
CASSPPTGTTDTQYF
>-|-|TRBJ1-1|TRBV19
TGTGCCAGTAGGCAACAGGGAACTGAAGCTTTCTTT
CASRQQGTEAFF
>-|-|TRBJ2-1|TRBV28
TGTGCCAGCACCTCCGGCGGGGACGCCTACAATGAGCAGTTCTTC
CASTSGGDAYNEQFF
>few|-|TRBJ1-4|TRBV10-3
TGTGCCATCAGCAAGCCGGACAGCCCTAATGAAAAACTGTTTTTT
CAISKPDSPNEKLFF
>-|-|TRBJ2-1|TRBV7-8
TGTGCCAGCAGCTTAGCTTCCCTTTTCAGGGACTCCTACAATGAGCAGTTCTTC
CASSLASLFRDSYNEQFF
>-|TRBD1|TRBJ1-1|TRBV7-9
TGTGCCAGCAGCTTCCCGACAGGGGTCGCTGAAGCTTTCTTT
CASSFPTGVAEAFF
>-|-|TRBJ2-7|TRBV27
TGTGCCAGCAGTTCAGGGTGGGGCGAGCAGTACTTC
CASSSGWGEQYF
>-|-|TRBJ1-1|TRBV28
TGTGCCAGCAGTTTATTGACCAGGCAGAACACTGAAGCTTTCTTT
CASSLLTRQNTEAFF
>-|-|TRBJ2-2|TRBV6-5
TGTGCCACCACCCCCGATTCGGTGTCCGGGGAGCTGTTTTTT
CATTPDSVSGELFF
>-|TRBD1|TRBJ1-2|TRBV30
TGTGCCTGGAGTGTAGGGGACAGCTACTATGGCTACACCTTC
CAWSVGDSYYGYTF
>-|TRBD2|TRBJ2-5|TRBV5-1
TGCGCCAGCAGCTTTGGTACTAGCGGGTACCAAGAGACCCAGTACTTC
CASSFGTSGYQETQYF
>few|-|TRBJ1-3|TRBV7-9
TGTGCCAGCAGCGTTCAGGGTTTTGGGGGAAACACCATATATTTT
CASSVQGFGGNTIYF